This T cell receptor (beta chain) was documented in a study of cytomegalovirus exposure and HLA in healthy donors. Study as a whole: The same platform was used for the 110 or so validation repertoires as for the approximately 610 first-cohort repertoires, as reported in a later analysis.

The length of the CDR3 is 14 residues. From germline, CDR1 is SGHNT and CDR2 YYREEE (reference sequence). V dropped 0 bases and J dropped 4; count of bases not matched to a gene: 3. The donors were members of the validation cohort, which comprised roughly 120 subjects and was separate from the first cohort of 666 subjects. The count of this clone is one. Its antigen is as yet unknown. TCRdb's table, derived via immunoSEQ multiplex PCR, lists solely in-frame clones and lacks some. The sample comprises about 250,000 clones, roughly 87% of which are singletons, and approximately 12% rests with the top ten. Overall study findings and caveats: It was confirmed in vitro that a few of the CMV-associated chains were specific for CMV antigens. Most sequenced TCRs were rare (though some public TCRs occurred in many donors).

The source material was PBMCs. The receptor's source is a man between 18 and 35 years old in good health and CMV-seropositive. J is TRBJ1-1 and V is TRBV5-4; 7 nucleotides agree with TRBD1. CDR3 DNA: TGTGCCAGCAGCTTGGATCAGGGGGTCACTGAAGCTTTCTTT. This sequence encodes CASSLDQGVTEAFF.